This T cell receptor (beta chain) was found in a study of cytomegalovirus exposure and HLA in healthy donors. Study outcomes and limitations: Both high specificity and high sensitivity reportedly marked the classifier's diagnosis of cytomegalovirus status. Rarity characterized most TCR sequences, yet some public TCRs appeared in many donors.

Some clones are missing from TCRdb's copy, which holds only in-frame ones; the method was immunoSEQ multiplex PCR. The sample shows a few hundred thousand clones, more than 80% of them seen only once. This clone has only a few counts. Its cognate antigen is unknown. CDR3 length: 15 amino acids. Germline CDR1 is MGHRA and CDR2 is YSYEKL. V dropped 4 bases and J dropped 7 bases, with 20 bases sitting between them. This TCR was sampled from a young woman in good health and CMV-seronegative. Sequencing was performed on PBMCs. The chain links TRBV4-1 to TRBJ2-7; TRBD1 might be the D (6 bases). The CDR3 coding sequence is TGCGCCAGCAGCCGAGGCCAGGGGCCGCCAGGGGAGCAGTACTTC. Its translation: CASSRGQGPPGEQYF.